This T cell receptor beta chain was observed in a study of T cells in localized non-small cell lung cancer. General observations from the study: Adjacent lung exhibited a median of about 50 among the 100 most abundant tumor clones. Because researchers sequenced only one region of the tumor, heterogeneity is still possible. Blood T cell density predicted longer survival; adjacent-lung clonality, shorter.

The CDR3 consists of 14 residues. Trimming cost V 6 bases and J 1 base; bases outside gene matches: 7. Germline loops: CDR1 SQVTM, CDR2 ANQGSEA. Sequencing used immunoSEQ multiplex PCR; TCRdb keeps in-frame clones, though not all of them. The sample lists about 33,000 clones, approximately 80% occurring once. Details on this clone: As yet, its antigen is unknown.

The chain carries TRBV29-1 and TRBJ2-3; 7 bases are shared with TRBD2. The material was peripheral blood, obtained before any cancer treatment. This clonotype was obtained from a male donor aged 60 or over with stage II squamous cell lung carcinoma. CDR3 amino acids: CSVSGLGRTDTQYF. The CDR3 nucleotides are TGCAGCGTCTCTGGACTAGGGCGCACAGATACGCAGTATTTT.